This TCR beta chain is drawn from a study of T-cell memory formation after mild COVID-19. In TCRdb, the 5' RACE reads were re-called with MiXCR into one record per CDR3 protein. The sample records around 60,000 distinct CDR3 sequences, roughly 9.5% being singletons. This clonotype was detected only a few times. The CDR3 has 14 residues. Looked up from germline, CDR1 is SGHVS and CDR2 is FQNEAQ. The ends were cut back, 4 bases at V and 5 bases at J, with 14 bases in the middle. This TCR was sampled from a man younger than 35 who had mild COVID-19 (a few samples of this study predate the infection). Cell type and time point are not known. Sequencing was performed on PBMCs or a T cell subset sorted from them (not recorded which). V is TRBV7-8 and J is TRBJ2-5; TRBD1 or TRBD2 may be the D gene (7 bases each). CDR3 amino acids: CASSYTGEGETQYF. In DNA form, the CDR3 reads TGTGCCAGCAGCTATACAGGGGAGGGGGAGACCCAGTACTTC.